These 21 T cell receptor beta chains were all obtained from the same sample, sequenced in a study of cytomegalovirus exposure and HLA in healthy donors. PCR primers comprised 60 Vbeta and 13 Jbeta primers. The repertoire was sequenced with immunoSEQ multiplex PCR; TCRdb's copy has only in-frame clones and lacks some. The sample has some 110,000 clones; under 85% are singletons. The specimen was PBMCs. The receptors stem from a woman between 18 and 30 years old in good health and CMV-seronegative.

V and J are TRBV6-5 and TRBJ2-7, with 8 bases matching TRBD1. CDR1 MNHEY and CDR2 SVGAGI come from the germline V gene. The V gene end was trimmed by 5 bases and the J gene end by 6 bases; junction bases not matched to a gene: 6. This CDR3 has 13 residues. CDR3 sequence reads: CASSEGGQGEQYF. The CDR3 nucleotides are TGTGCCAGCAGTGAGGGAGGACAGGGCGAGCAGTACTTC.

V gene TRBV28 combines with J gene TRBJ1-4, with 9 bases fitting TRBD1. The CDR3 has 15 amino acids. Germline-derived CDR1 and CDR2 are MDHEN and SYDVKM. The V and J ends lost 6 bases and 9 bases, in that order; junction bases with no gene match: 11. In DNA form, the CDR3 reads TGTGCCAGCAGCCCCACAGGGGGCCCCCGCCAAAAACTGTTTTTT. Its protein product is CASSPTGGPRQKLFF.

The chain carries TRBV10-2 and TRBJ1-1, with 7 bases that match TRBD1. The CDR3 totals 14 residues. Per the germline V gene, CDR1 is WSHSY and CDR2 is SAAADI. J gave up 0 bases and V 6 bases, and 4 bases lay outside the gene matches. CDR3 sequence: CASRTGSMNTEAFF. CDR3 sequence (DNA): TGCGCCAGCAGGACAGGGTCGATGAACACTGAAGCTTTCTTT.

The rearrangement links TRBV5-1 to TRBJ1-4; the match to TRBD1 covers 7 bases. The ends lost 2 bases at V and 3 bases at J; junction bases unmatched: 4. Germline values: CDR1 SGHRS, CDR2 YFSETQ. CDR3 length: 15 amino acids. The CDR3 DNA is TGCGCCAGCAGCTTCTCCGGGACAGCTAATGAAAAACTGTTTTTT. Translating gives CASSFSGTANEKLFF.

CDR3 loop: CASSLTGSGTEAFF. Here the CDR3 DNA reads TGCGCCAGCAGCCTGACAGGGTCGGGCACTGAAGCTTTCTTT. This chain uses TRBV5-1 with TRBJ1-1; TRBD1 matches 7 bases. Germline loops: CDR1 SGHRS, CDR2 YFSETQ. The V and J ends lost 4 bases and 4 bases, in that order; junction bases with no gene match: 7. The CDR3 covers 14 residues.

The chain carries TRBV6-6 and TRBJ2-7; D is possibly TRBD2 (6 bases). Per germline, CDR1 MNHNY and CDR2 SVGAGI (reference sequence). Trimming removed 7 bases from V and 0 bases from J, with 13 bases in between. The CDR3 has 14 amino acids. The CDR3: CASTQDGSSYEQYF. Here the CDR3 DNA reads TGTGCCAGCACCCAGGACGGGAGCTCCTACGAGCAGTACTTC.

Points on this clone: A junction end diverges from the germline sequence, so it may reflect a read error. The CDR3 DNA reads TGTGCCAGCGGTCGGACTAGCACCGATACGCAGTATTTT. Translating it yields CASGRTSTDTQYF. The chain uses TRBV27 and TRBJ2-3, with 8 bases that match TRBD2. This CDR3 comprises 13 residues. CDR1 and CDR2 from the germline V gene are MNHEY and SMNVEV (reference sequence).

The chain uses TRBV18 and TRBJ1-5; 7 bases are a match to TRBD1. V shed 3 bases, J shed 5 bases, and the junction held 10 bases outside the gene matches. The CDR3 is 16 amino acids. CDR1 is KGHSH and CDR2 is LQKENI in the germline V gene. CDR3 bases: TGTGCCAGCTCACCTAACTTATACAGGGGAGATCAGCCCCAGCATTTT. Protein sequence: CASSPNLYRGDQPQHF.

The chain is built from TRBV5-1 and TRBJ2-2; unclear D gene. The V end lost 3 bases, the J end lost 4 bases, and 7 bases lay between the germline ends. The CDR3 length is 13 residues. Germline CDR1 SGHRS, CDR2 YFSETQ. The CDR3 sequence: CASSSGSTGELFF. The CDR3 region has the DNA TGCGCCAGCAGCTCGGGTTCCACCGGGGAGCTGTTTTTT.

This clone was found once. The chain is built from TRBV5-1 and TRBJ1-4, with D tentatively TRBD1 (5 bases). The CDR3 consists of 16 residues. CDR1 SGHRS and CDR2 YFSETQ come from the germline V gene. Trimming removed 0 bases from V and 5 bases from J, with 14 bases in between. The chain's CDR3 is CASSLGNQGGNEKLFF. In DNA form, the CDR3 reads TGCGCCAGCAGCTTGGGGAATCAGGGAGGAAATGAAAAACTGTTTTTT.

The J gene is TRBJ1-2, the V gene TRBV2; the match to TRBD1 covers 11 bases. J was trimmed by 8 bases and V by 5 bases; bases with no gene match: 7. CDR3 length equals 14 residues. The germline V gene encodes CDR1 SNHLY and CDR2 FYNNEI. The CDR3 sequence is CASSSGQGVKGYTF. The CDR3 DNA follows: TGTGCCAGCAGTTCGGGACAGGGGGTAAAAGGCTACACCTTC.

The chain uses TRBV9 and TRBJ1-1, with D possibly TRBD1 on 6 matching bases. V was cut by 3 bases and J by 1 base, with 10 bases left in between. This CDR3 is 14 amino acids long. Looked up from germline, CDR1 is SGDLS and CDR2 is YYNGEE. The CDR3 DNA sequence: TGTGCCAGCAGCGCTCACAGGGCGAACACTGAAGCTTTCTTT. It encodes CASSAHRANTEAFF.

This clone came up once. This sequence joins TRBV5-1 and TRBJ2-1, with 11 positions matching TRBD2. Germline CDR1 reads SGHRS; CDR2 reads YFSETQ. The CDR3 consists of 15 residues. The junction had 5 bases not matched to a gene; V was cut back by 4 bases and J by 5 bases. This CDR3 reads CASSSSGGAHNEQFF. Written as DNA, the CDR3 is TGCGCCAGCAGCAGTAGCGGGGGGGCCCACAATGAGCAGTTCTTC.

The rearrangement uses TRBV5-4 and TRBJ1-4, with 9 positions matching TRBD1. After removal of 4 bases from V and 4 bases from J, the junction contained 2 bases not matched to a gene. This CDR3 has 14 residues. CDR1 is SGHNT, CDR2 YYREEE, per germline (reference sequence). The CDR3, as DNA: TGTGCCAGCAGCAAGACAGGGGGTAATGAAAAACTGTTTTTT. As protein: CASSKTGGNEKLFF.

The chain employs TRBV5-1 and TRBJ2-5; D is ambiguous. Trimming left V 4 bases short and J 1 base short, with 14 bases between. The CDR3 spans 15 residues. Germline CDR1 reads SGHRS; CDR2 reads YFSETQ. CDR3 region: CASSPLGGSQETQYF. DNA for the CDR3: TGCGCCAGCAGCCCCCTAGGCGGCAGCCAAGAGACCCAGTACTTC.

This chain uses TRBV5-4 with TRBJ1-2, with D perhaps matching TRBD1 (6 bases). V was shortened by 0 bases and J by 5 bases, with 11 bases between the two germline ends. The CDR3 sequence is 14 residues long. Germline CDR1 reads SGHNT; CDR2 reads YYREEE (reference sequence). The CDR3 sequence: CASSLVGGGYGYTF. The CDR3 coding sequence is TGTGCCAGCAGCTTGGTAGGGGGTGGGTATGGCTACACCTTC. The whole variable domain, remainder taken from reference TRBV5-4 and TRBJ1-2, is ETGVTQSPTHLIKTRGQQVTLRCSSQSGHNTVSWYQQALGQGPQFIFQYYREEENGRGNFPPRFSGLQFPNYSSELNVNALELDDSALYLCASSLVGGGYGYTFGSGTRLTVV.

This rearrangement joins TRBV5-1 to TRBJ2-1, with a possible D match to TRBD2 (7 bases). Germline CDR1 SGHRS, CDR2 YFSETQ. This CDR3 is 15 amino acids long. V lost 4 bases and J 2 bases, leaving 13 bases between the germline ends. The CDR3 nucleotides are TGCGCCAGCAGCGGGGGGGGCAGCCCCTACAATGAGCAGTTCTTC. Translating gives CASSGGGSPYNEQFF.

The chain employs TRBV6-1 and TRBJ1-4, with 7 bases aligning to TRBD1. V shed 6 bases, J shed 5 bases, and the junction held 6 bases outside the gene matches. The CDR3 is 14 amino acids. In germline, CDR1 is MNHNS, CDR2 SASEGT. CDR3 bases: TGTGCCAGCAGGAACAGGGGCGAAAATGAAAAACTGTTTTTT. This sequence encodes CASRNRGENEKLFF.

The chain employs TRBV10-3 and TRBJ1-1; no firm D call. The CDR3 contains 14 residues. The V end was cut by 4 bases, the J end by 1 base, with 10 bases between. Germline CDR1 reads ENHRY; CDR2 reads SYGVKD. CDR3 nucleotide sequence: TGTGCCATCAGTGTCCGTGAGCAGAACACTGAAGCTTTCTTT. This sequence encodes CAISVREQNTEAFF.

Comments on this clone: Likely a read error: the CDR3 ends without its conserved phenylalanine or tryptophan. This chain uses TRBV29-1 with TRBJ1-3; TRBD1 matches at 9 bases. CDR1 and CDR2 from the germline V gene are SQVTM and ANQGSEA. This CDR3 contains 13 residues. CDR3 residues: CGGTGLAGNTIYV. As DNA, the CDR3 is TGCGGCGGGACAGGGCTGGCTGGAAACACCATATATGTT.

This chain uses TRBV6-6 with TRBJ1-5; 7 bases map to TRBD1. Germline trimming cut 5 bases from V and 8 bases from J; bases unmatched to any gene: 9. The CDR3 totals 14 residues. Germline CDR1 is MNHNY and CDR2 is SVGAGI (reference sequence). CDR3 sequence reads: CASSQDRVQEPQHF. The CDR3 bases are TGTGCCAGCAGTCAAGACAGGGTCCAGGAGCCCCAGCATTTT.